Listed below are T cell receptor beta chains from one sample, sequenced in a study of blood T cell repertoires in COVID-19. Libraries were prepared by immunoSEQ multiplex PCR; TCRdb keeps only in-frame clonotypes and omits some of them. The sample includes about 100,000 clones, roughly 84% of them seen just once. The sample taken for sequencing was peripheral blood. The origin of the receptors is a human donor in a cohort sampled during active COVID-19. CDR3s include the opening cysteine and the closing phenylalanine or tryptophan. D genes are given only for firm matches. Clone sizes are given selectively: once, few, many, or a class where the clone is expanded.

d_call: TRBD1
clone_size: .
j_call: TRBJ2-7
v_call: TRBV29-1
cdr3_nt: TGCAGCGTTAAGACAGGGGGTTCCTACGAGCAGTACTTC
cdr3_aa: CSVKTGGSYEQYF

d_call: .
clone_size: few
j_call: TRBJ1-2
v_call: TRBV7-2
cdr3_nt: TGTGCCAGCAGCCGTGACAGGACCTATGGCTACACCTTC
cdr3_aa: CASSRDRTYGYTF

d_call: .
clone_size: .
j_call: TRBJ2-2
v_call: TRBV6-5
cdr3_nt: TGTGCCAGCAATCTCGACACCGGGGAGCTGTTTTTT
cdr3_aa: CASNLDTGELFF

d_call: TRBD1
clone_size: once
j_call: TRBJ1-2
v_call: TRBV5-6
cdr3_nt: TGTGCCAGCAGCCAAGGGACAGGGTTTGGCTACACCTTC
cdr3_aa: CASSQGTGFGYTF

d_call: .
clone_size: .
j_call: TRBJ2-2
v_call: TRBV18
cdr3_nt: TGTGCCAGCTCACCACCGCGCTCGAACACCGGGGAGCTGTTTTTT
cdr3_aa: CASSPPRSNTGELFF

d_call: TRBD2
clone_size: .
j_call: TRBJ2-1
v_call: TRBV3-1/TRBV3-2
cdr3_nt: TGTGCCAGCAGCCAAGATGTGGGACTAGCGGAGGAGCAGTTCTTC
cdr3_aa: CASSQDVGLAEEQFF

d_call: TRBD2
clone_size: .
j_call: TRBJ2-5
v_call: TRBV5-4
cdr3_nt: TGTGCCAGCAGCCGGACTAGCGGGGCCCAAGAGACCCAGTACTTC
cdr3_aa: CASSRTSGAQETQYF

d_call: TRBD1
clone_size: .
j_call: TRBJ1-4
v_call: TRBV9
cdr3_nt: TGTGCCAGCACCAAGACAGGGGGCAGCGAAAAACTGTTTTTT
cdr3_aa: CASTKTGGSEKLFF

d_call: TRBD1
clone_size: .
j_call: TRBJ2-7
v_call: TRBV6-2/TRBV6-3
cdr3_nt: TGTGCCAGCAGTCAGACTAAGGGACAGCCTTACGAGCAGTACTTC
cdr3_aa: CASSQTKGQPYEQYF

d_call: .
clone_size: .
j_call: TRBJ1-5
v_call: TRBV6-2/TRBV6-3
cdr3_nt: TGTGCCAGCAACCCCAGGGGCAGCAATCAGCCCCAGCATTTT
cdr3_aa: CASNPRGSNQPQHF

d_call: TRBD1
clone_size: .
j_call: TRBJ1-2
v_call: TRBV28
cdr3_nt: TGTGCCAGCAGTATGGACAGGATTAATGGCTACACCTTC
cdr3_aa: CASSMDRINGYTF

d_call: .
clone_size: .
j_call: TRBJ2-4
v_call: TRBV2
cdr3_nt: TGTGCCAGCAGTGAACAACACGCATCCAAAAACATTCAGTACTTC
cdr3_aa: CASSEQHASKNIQYF

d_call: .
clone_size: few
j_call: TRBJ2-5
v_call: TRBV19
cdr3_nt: TGTGCCAGTAGTATAGATCAAGGGGGGACCCAGTACTTC
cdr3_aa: CASSIDQGGTQYF

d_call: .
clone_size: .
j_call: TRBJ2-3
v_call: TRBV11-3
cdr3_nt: TGTGCCAGCAGCTGGGGGCCTGCAGATACGCAGTATTTT
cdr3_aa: CASSWGPADTQYF

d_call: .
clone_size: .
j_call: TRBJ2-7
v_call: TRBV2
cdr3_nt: TGTGCCAGCAGTGAATCCCGACAGATCTCCAAGCAGTACTTC
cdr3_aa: CASSESRQISKQYF

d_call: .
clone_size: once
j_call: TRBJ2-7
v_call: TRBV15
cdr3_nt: TGTGCCACCAGCAGAGATATGGGCAGGGGGGAGGAGGAGCAGTACTTC
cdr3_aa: CATSRDMGRGEEEQYF

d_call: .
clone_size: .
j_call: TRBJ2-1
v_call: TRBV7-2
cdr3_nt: TGTGCCAGCAGCTTAGAGTTACAGGGATCTTTAAATGAGCAGTTCTTC
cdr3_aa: CASSLELQGSLNEQFF

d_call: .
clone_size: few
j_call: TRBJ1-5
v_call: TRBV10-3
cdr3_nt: TGTGCCATCAGTGGACAGCAAGATCAGCCCCAGCATTTT
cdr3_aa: CAISGQQDQPQHF

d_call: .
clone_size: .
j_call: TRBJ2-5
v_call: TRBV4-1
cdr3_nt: TGCGCCAGCAGCCAATCAGTTGTACAGACCCAGTACTTC
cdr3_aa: CASSQSVVQTQYF

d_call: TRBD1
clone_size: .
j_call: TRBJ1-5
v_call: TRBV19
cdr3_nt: TGTGCCAGTAGTATGACAGGGGATCAGCCCCAGCATTTT
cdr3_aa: CASSMTGDQPQHF

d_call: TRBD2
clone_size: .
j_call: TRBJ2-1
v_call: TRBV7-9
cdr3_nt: TGTGCCAGCAGCTTTCGGAGCGGGAGGGATTACAATGAGCAGTTCTTC
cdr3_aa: CASSFRSGRDYNEQFF

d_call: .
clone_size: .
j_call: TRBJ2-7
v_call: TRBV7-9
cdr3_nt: TGTGCCAGCAGCCCTAGCCCCTCCTACGAGCAGTACTTC
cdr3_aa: CASSPSPSYEQYF